This record concerns one T cell receptor (beta chain) sequence. Its antigen remains unidentified. Newly diagnosed hyperthyroidism donors, aged 18 to 65, duration under 2 months. These data are taken from a study of Graves' ophthalmopathy and Graves' hyperthyroidism. Study-wide findings and caveats: Blood also held most thyroid clonotypes expanded above 0.001 frequency. Ophthalmopathy progression prediction by the model yielded a sensitivity of roughly 67% and a specificity of 72% to 75%.

RNA transcripts were the source from which TCR beta CDR3 regions were amplified. In the first round, RT-PCR was carried out with HTBI primers, and a multiplex PCR formed the second round. TCRdb reprocessed the multiplex PCR reads with MiXCR, giving one entry per CDR3 protein. The repertoire includes approximately 1.2 million distinct CDR3 sequences, 36% of them detected once, and 11% sits in the top ten. The CDR3 consists of 16 residues. Germline V gives CDR1 MNHEY, CDR2 SMNVEV (reference sequence). V shed 5 bases, J shed 11 bases, and the junction held 14 bases outside the gene matches. This clonotype was obtained from an adult man with Graves' hyperthyroidism. Sequenced material: peripheral blood or thyroid tissue (not recorded which). This chain uses TRBV27 with TRBJ2-7; 14 bases agree with TRBD2. The chain's CDR3 is CASSRAGTSGSSNKYF. CDR3 nucleotides: TGTGCCAGCAGTCGAGCCGGGACTAGCGGGAGTTCTAACAAGTACTTC.